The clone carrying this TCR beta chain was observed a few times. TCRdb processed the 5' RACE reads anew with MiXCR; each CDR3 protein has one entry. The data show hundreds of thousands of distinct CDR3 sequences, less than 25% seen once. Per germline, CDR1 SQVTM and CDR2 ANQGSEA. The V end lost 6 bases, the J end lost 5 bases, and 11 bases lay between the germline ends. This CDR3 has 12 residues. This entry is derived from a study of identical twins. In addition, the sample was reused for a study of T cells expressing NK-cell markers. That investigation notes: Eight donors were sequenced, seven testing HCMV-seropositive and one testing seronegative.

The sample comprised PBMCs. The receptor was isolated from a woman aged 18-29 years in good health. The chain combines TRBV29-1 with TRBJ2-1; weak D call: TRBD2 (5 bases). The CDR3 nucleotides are TGCAGCGTCAAATGGGAGCACAATGAGCAGTTCTTC. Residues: CSVKWEHNEQFF.